The rows below give T cell receptor beta chains drawn from one sample of a study of blood T cell repertoires in COVID-19. TCRdb keeps only in-frame clones here, not all; method: immunoSEQ multiplex PCR. The sample contains about 130,000 clones, around three quarters of which appear only once. Source material: peripheral blood. The source of these receptors is a man aged 35 to 55 with active or convalescent COVID-19. Both conserved end residues are part of each CDR3. The D gene is left open where the match is weak. A row's size may be missing; if present it is once, few, many or a size class.

V gene: TRBV6-5
J gene: TRBJ2-1
D gene: TRBD2
clone size: .
CDR3 protein: CASLPRGGLDEQFF
CDR3 DNA: TGTGCCAGCCTACCACGGGGGGGCCTCGATGAGCAGTTCTTC

V gene: TRBV24-1
J gene: TRBJ1-1
D gene: TRBD1
clone size: .
CDR3 protein: CATSDSRQGLTEAFF
CDR3 DNA: TGTGCCACCAGTGATTCGAGACAGGGACTTACTGAAGCTTTCTTT

V gene: TRBV30
J gene: TRBJ1-1
D gene: .
clone size: .
CDR3 protein: CAWSVSGGTTAFF
CDR3 DNA: TGTGCCTGGAGTGTCTCGGGAGGAACCACGGCTTTCTTT

V gene: TRBV19
J gene: TRBJ1-1
D gene: .
clone size: .
CDR3 protein: CASSISVKTEAFF
CDR3 DNA: TGTGCCAGTAGTATATCGGTGAAGACTGAAGCTTTCTTT

V gene: TRBV4-2
J gene: TRBJ2-7
D gene: .
clone size: .
CDR3 protein: CASSQVGQGIEQYF
CDR3 DNA: TGTGCCAGCAGCCAAGTGGGTCAGGGGATCGAGCAGTACTTC

V gene: TRBV25-1
J gene: TRBJ1-6
D gene: .
clone size: .
CDR3 protein: CASSEAGPNNSPLHF
CDR3 DNA: TGTGCCAGCAGTGAAGCGGGGCCTAATAATTCACCCCTCCACTTT

V gene: TRBV11-3
J gene: TRBJ1-1
D gene: TRBD1
clone size: once
CDR3 protein: CASSPRTGGPEAFF
CDR3 DNA: TGTGCCAGCAGCCCAAGGACAGGGGGCCCTGAAGCTTTCTTT

V gene: TRBV11-2
J gene: TRBJ1-6
D gene: .
clone size: .
CDR3 protein: CASSQQPLSYNSPLHF
CDR3 DNA: TGTGCCAGCAGCCAACAGCCACTCTCCTATAATTCACCCCTCCACTTT

V gene: TRBV6-5
J gene: TRBJ1-2
D gene: .
clone size: .
CDR3 protein: CASSYSGGENYGYTF
CDR3 DNA: TGTGCCAGCAGTTACAGCGGGGGGGAGAACTATGGCTACACCTTC

V gene: TRBV27
J gene: TRBJ1-5
D gene: .
clone size: once
CDR3 protein: CASSAGLGPQPQHF
CDR3 DNA: TGTGCCAGCAGTGCGGGACTTGGACCCCAGCCCCAGCATTTT

V gene: TRBV30
J gene: TRBJ1-2
D gene: .
clone size: .
CDR3 protein: CAWTSGPAAAGGGYTF
CDR3 DNA: TGTGCCTGGACGTCGGGTCCTGCGGCAGCCGGGGGTGGCTACACCTTC

V gene: TRBV19
J gene: TRBJ1-2
D gene: TRBD1
clone size: .
CDR3 protein: CASSPGTAHYGYTF
CDR3 DNA: TGTGCCAGTAGTCCCGGGACAGCGCACTATGGCTACACCTTC

V gene: TRBV1
J gene: TRBJ2-5
D gene: .
clone size: .
CDR3 protein: CTSSPDREETQYF
CDR3 DNA: TGCACCAGCAGTCCCGACAGGGAAGAGACCCAGTACTTC

V gene: TRBV7-9
J gene: TRBJ2-1
D gene: TRBD2
clone size: .
CDR3 protein: CASSLVGLADNEQFF
CDR3 DNA: TGTGCCAGCAGCCTGGTGGGTCTAGCGGACAATGAGCAGTTCTTC

V gene: TRBV11-2
J gene: TRBJ1-5
D gene: .
clone size: .
CDR3 protein: CASSLESGMPQHF
CDR3 DNA: TGTGCCAGCAGCTTAGAGTCGGGAATGCCCCAGCATTTT

V gene: TRBV19
J gene: TRBJ1-4
D gene: TRBD1
clone size: once
CDR3 protein: CASSIGQGGKEKLFF
CDR3 DNA: TGTGCCAGTAGTATAGGACAGGGCGGAAAAGAAAAACTGTTTTTT

V gene: TRBV7-8
J gene: TRBJ1-4
D gene: .
clone size: many
CDR3 protein: CASSFGVVGATNEKLFF
CDR3 DNA: TGTGCCAGCAGCTTCGGAGTAGTCGGTGCAACTAATGAAAAACTGTTTTTT

V gene: TRBV7-2
J gene: TRBJ1-3
D gene: .
clone size: .
CDR3 protein: CASSSLQVSGNTIYF
CDR3 DNA: TGTGCCAGCAGCTCACTCCAGGTCTCTGGAAACACCATATATTTT

V gene: TRBV27
J gene: TRBJ2-2
D gene: .
clone size: few
CDR3 protein: CASSFGGRSTGELFF
CDR3 DNA: TGTGCCAGCAGTTTTGGTGGGAGGAGCACCGGGGAGCTGTTTTTT

V gene: TRBV2
J gene: TRBJ2-3
D gene: .
clone size: .
CDR3 protein: CASSLGSRDTQYF
CDR3 DNA: TGTGCCAGCAGTTTGGGGAGTAGAGATACGCAGTATTTT

V gene: TRBV5-1
J gene: TRBJ2-7
D gene: .
clone size: .
CDR3 protein: CASSLVQGSYEQYF
CDR3 DNA: TGCGCCAGCAGCTTGGTACAGGGCTCCTACGAGCAGTACTTC

V gene: TRBV11-2
J gene: TRBJ2-7
D gene: TRBD2
clone size: .
CDR3 protein: CASSLDGGGEQYF
CDR3 DNA: TGTGCCAGCAGCTTAGATGGCGGGGGCGAGCAGTACTTC

V gene: TRBV28
J gene: TRBJ2-4
D gene: .
clone size: .
CDR3 protein: CASSPAAVPLAKNIQYF
CDR3 DNA: TGTGCCAGCAGCCCCGCCGCGGTGCCCTTAGCCAAAAACATTCAGTACTTC

V gene: TRBV28
J gene: TRBJ1-5
D gene: TRBD1
clone size: .
CDR3 protein: CASSSTGDLYSNQPQHF
CDR3 DNA: TGTGCCAGCAGTTCCACAGGGGATCTTTATAGCAATCAGCCCCAGCATTTT

V gene: TRBV5-1
J gene: TRBJ1-1
D gene: .
clone size: .
CDR3 protein: CASSTGQDEAFF
CDR3 DNA: TGCGCCAGCAGCACGGGACAAGATGAAGCTTTCTTT

V gene: TRBV6-5
J gene: TRBJ1-1
D gene: TRBD1
clone size: .
CDR3 protein: CASRSGTGAFF
CDR3 DNA: TGTGCCAGCAGATCCGGGACAGGGGCTTTCTTT

V gene: TRBV5-1
J gene: TRBJ2-1
D gene: TRBD1
clone size: .
CDR3 protein: CASSRDRGLNEQFF
CDR3 DNA: TGCGCCAGCAGCCGGGACAGGGGGCTCAATGAGCAGTTCTTC